This T cell receptor beta chain originates from a study of blood T cell repertoires in COVID-19. Across the study: Sites in the United States, Italy and Spain provided acute and convalescent COVID-19 samples. In each case, the material was cDNA or gDNA derived from T cells, B-cell-depleted T cells, or PBMCs.

Looked up from germline, CDR1 is MNHEY and CDR2 is SMNVEV (reference sequence). Trimming shortened V by 4 bases and J by 4 bases, and 13 bases separated the two germline ends. This CDR3 comprises 15 residues. Authors' processing steps: How many nucleated cells were present was estimated from reference gene primer amplification. The assay was immunoSEQ multiplex PCR, and TCRdb's table has in-frame clones only and misses some. D and trimming were read from the DNA, whereas the V and J calls and clone size are those reported in that table. The table has about 48,000 clones, 85% to 90% seen once. The chain combines TRBV27 with TRBJ1-4, with D possibly matching TRBD1 (5 bases). The sequence was collected from a human donor in a cohort sampled during active COVID-19. The source material was peripheral blood. For the CDR3, the DNA is TGTGCCAGCAGTTCGCGGGGCCACGGTAATGAAAAACTGTTTTTT. This sequence encodes CASSSRGHGNEKLFF.